This T cell receptor (beta chain) was retrieved from a study of monozygotic twins with inflammatory bowel disease. Study results and caveats: Comparison of concordant versus discordant twins revealed no difference in repertoire similarity, possibly due to limited power.

As to this clonotype: Its antigen is as yet unknown.

Using the 5' RACE reads, TCRdb records one entry per CDR3 protein without DNA. In total, the table holds more than 85,000 distinct CDR3 sequences. CDR1 SGHTA and CDR2 FQGNSA come from the germline V gene. The CDR3 consists of 14 residues. The clonotype was recovered from a human donor with ulcerative colitis or Crohn's disease, or a healthy co-twin of an affected twin (not recorded which). The gene calls are TRBV7-2 and TRBJ1-4; TCRdb returns TRBD1, unconfirmable since there is no DNA. Sequencing was carried out using blood. The chain's CDR3 is CASSLYDSREKLFF. Variable domain in full (rest from reference TRBV7-2 and TRBJ1-4): GAGVSQSPSNKVTEKGKDVELRCDPISGHTALYWYRQSLGQGLEFLIYFQGNSAPDKSGLPSDRFSAERTGGSVSTLTIQRTQQEDSAVYLCASSLYDSREKLFFGSGTQLSVL.